The 11 T cell receptor beta chains below were found in one sample sequenced in a study of response to subunit inactivated influenza vaccine. In TCRdb, the RT-PCR reads were re-called with MiXCR into one record per CDR3 protein. This sample has around 200,000 distinct CDR3 sequences; around 8.8% occur once, and the top ten carry about a tenth. The sample was non-naive T cells sorted from PBMCs, taken on the day of vaccination. The receptors originated from a man in his fifties who received an inactivated influenza vaccine.

The chain uses TRBV5-1 and TRBJ1-3; D might be TRBD1 (6 bases). The CDR3 covers 14 residues. Germline V gene lookup returns CDR1 SGHRS and CDR2 YFSETQ. V was trimmed by 0 bases and J by 6 bases, leaving 10 bases between them. CDR3 region: CASSLEGGENTIYF. As DNA, the CDR3 is TGCGCCAGCAGCTTGGAAGGGGGTGAAAACACCATATATTTT.

This clonotype has more than one count but fewer than ten. This chain joins TRBV7-8 and TRBJ2-4; unclear D gene. Per the germline V gene, CDR1 is SGHVS and CDR2 is FQNEAQ. The CDR3 has 16 amino acids. Trimming removed 1 base at V and 2 bases at J, with 12 bases between. CDR3 residues: CASSLGWGTTKNIQYF. Here the CDR3 DNA reads TGTGCCAGCAGCTTAGGGTGGGGAACAACCAAAAACATTCAGTACTTC.

The rearrangement joins TRBV5-1 to TRBJ2-5; D remains unclear. The CDR3 has 15 amino acids. The V end was cut by 0 bases, the J end by 10 bases, with 19 bases between. The V gene's germline CDR1 is SGHRS and CDR2 YFSETQ. For the CDR3, the DNA is TGCGCCAGCAGCTTGGAGCCGGGCATACTCGTCGACCAGTACTTC. Translated, it gives CASSLEPGILVDQYF.

This clonotype was counted a few times. The chain is built from TRBV7-2 and TRBJ2-7, with D perhaps matching TRBD1 or TRBD2 (5 bases each). CDR3 length: 14 residues. Trimming took off 3 bases at V and 6 bases at J, with 15 bases between the two ends. CDR1 is SGHTA and CDR2 is FQGNSA in the germline V gene. CDR3 sequence: CASSFPGPRFEQYF. In DNA form, the CDR3 reads TGTGCCAGCAGCTTCCCGGGGCCCCGCTTCGAGCAGTACTTC.

This clonotype came up many times. CDR3 nucleotide sequence: TGTGCCAGCAGACCCAGAAACACAGATACGCAGTATTTT. Its protein product is CASRPRNTDTQYF. The chain uses TRBV27 and TRBJ2-3; D unresolved. Germline V gives CDR1 MNHEY, CDR2 SMNVEV (reference sequence). The CDR3 has 13 residues. V lost 6 bases, J lost 2 bases, and 9 bases lay in between.

This clonotype was observed a handful of times. The rearrangement links TRBV30 to TRBJ2-2, with 10 bases fitting TRBD1. J lost 7 bases, V lost 7 bases, and 3 bases had no gene match. CDR1 and CDR2 (germline): GTSNPN, SVGIG (reference sequence). The CDR3 contains 12 residues. The CDR3 region is CASGTGVGELFF. The DNA for the CDR3 is TGTGCCTCGGGGACAGGGGTCGGGGAGCTGTTTTTT.

The J gene is TRBJ1-2, the V gene TRBV12-3 or TRBV12-4; tentatively, D is TRBD1 (5 bases). Trimming stripped 6 bases from V and 3 bases from J, with 11 bases between. The CDR3 contains 13 residues. CDR3 protein: CASRKTVDYGYTF. CDR3 in DNA: TGTGCCAGCAGAAAGACAGTAGACTATGGCTACACCTTC.

This clonotype was detected ten times or more. V gene TRBV11-2 combines with J gene TRBJ2-5; D remains unclear. V was cut by 2 bases and J by 2 bases, with 9 bases left in between. This CDR3 has 14 amino acids. Germline assignment: CDR1 SGHAT and CDR2 FQNNGV. The CDR3, as DNA: TGTGCCAGCAGCTTAATAGCCCCTCAAGAGACCCAGTACTTC. Its protein product is CASSLIAPQETQYF.

This clonotype was recorded once. The chain uses TRBV6-1 and TRBJ2-3; D gene ambiguous. CDR3 length equals 16 residues. In germline, CDR1 is MNHNS, CDR2 SASEGT. V was trimmed by 1 base and J by 3 bases, leaving 14 bases between them. CDR3: CASSEDQRNPTDTQYF. The CDR3 coding sequence is TGTGCCAGCAGTGAAGACCAAAGGAATCCGACAGATACGCAGTATTTT.

This clonotype was seen at least ten times. The chain links TRBV6-6 to TRBJ1-2; D is possibly TRBD1 (6 bases). In germline, CDR1 is MNHNY, CDR2 SVGAGI (reference sequence). Trimming stripped 4 bases from V and 1 base from J, with 7 bases between. The CDR3 is made up of 13 amino acids. The CDR3 loop is CASSSDSNYGYTF. For the CDR3, the DNA is TGTGCCAGCAGTTCGGACAGTAACTATGGCTACACCTTC.

This clonotype was counted at least ten times. This chain connects TRBV20-1 to TRBJ2-1, with TRBD2 matching 12 bases. J was trimmed by 3 bases and V by 1 base; bases with no gene match: 7. The CDR3 spans 17 residues. CDR1 and CDR2 (germline): DFQATT, SNEGSKA (reference sequence). The DNA for the CDR3 is TGCAGTGCTAGAGTAGGAACTAGCGGGAGGTTCTACAATGAGCAGTTCTTC. Its protein is CSARVGTSGRFYNEQFF.